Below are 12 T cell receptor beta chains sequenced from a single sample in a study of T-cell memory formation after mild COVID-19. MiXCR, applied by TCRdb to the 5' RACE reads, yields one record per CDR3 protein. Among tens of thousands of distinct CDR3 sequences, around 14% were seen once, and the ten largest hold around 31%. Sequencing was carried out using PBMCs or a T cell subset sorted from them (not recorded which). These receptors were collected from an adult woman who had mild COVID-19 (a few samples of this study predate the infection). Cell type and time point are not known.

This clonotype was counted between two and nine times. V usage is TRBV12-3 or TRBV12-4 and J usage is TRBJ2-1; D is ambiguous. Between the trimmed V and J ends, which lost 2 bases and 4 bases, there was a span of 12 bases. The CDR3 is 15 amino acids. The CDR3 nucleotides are TGTGCCAGCAGTTTAACCACCCCAACATACAATGAGCAGTTCTTC. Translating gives CASSLTTPTYNEQFF.

Written as DNA, the CDR3 is TGTGCCAGCAGTTTAAATCCCGGACAGGGCCCAGGATCACCCCTCCACTTT. Translated: CASSLNPGQGPGSPLHF. This chain connects TRBV27 to TRBJ1-6; 8 bases line up with TRBD1. Germline V gene data show CDR1 as MNHEY and CDR2 as SMNVEV (reference sequence). This CDR3 comprises 17 residues. Germline trimming cut 2 bases from V and 10 bases from J; bases unmatched to any gene: 13.

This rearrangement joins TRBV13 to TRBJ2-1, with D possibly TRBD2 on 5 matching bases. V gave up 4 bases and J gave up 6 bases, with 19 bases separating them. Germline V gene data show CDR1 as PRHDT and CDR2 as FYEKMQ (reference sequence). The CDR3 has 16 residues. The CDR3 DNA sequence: TGTGCCAGCAGCTCAACAAACCGGGGTCGGGTCAATGAGCAGTTCTTC. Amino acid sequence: CASSSTNRGRVNEQFF.

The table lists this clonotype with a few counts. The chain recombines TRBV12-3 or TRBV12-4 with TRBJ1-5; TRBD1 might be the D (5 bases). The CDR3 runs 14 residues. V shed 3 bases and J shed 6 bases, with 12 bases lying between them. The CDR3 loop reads CASSFGGSGQPQHF. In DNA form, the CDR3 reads TGTGCCAGCAGTTTCGGGGGATCGGGTCAGCCCCAGCATTTT.

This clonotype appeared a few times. In DNA form, the CDR3 reads TGTGCCAGCAGCGATACAGGGAGGAACACTGAAGCTTTCTTT. Translation gives CASSDTGRNTEAFF. The chain links TRBV9 to TRBJ1-1; D is perhaps TRBD1 (6 bases). Germline V gives CDR1 SGDLS, CDR2 YYNGEE. Between the trimmed V and J ends, which lost 3 bases and 1 base, there was a span of 10 bases. The CDR3 is 14 amino acids.

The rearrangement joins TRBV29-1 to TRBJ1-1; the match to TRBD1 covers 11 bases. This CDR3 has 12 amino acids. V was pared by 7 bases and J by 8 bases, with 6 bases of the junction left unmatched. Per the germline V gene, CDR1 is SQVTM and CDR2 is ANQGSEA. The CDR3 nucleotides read TGCAGCGCCAAGGACAGGGGGCCGGAAGCTTTCTTT. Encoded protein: CSAKDRGPEAFF.

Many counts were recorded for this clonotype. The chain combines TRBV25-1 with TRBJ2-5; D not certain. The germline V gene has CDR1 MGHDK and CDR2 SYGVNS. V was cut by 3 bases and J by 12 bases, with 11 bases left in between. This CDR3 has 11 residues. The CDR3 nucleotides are TGTGCCAGCAGTGACCCTCTGTTGGAGTACTTC. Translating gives CASSDPLLEYF.

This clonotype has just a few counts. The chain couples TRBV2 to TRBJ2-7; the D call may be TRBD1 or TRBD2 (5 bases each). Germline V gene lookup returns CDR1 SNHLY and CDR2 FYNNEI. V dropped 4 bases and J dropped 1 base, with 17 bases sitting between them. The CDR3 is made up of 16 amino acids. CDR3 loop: CASSGLFRDPSYEQYF. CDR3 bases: TGTGCCAGCAGTGGACTTTTCCGGGACCCATCCTACGAGCAGTACTTC.

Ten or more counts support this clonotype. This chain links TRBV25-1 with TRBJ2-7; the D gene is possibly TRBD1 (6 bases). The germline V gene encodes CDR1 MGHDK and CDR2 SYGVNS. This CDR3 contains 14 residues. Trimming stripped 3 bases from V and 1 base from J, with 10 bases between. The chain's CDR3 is CASSDRGPSYEQYF. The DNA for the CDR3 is TGTGCCAGCAGTGACAGGGGACCTTCCTACGAGCAGTACTTC.

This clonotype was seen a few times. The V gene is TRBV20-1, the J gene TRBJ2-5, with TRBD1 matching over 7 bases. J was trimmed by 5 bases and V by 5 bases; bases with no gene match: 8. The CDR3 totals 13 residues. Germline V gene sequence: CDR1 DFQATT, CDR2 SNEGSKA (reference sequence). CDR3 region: CSAPPGQRETQYF. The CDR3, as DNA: TGCAGTGCTCCTCCGGGACAGAGGGAGACCCAGTACTTC.

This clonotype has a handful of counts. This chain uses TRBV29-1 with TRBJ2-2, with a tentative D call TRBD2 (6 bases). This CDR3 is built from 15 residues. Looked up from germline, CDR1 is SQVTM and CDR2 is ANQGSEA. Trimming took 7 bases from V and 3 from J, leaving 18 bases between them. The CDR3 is CSASSRGIDTGELFF. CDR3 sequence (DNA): TGCAGCGCCTCAAGCCGGGGGATTGACACCGGGGAGCTGTTTTTT.

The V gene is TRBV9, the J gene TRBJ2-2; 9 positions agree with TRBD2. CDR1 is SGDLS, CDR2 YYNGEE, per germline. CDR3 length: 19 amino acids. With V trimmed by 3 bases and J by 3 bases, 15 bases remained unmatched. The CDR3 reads CASSGLAGGRGTYTGELFF. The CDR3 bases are TGTGCCAGCAGCGGCCTCGCGGGGGGGAGGGGCACCTACACCGGGGAGCTGTTTTTT.